Listed here are 27 T cell receptor beta chains from one sample, sequenced in a study of Graves' ophthalmopathy and Graves' hyperthyroidism. Amplification of the TCR beta CDR3 regions used RNA transcripts (as template). Second-round multiplex PCR followed a first-round RT-PCR using HTBI primers. MiXCR was run by TCRdb on the multiplex PCR reads, yielding one entry per CDR3 protein. The data hold 600,000 to 700,000 distinct CDR3 sequences, with over 40% observed a single time. The sample taken for sequencing was peripheral blood. These receptors were obtained from an adult man with Graves' ophthalmopathy.

This clonotype was detected many times. This chain links TRBV6-5 with TRBJ1-2, with D maybe TRBD1 (5 bases). Germline values: CDR1 MNHEY, CDR2 SVGAGI. Trimming took 4 bases from V and 8 from J, leaving 8 bases between them. This CDR3 spans 11 amino acids. Here the CDR3 DNA reads TGTGCCAGCAGTTCAGGGAAGGGCTACACCTTC. Translating gives CASSSGKGYTF.

CDR3 residues: CSAETGTSSYEQYF. The CDR3 coding sequence is TGCAGTGCTGAAACGGGGACTAGCTCCTACGAGCAGTACTTC. This rearrangement joins TRBV20-1 to TRBJ2-7; 8 bases are shared with TRBD2. Per germline, CDR1 DFQATT and CDR2 SNEGSKA (reference sequence). The CDR3 sequence is 14 residues long. V shed 5 bases and J 0 bases; nucleotides not matched to a gene: 6.

This clonotype was detected a few times. This sequence joins TRBV29-1 and TRBJ2-5; 11 bases line up with TRBD2. The J call may be wrong; the DNA end is better matched by TRBJ2-1. This CDR3 spans 15 amino acids. Germline CDR1 reads SQVTM; CDR2 reads ANQGSEA. This chain's CDR3 is CSVREGLAEYNEQFF. The CDR3 region has the DNA TGCAGCGTTCGTGAGGGACTAGCGGAATACAATGAGCAGTTCTTC.

This chain uses TRBV7-2 with TRBJ1-6, with 8 bases lining up with TRBD1. Germline CDR1 is SGHTA and CDR2 is FQGNSA. The CDR3 spans 15 residues. V lost 4 bases and J lost 7; bases outside the gene matches: 6. This chain's CDR3 is CASSWGDRLNSPLHF. The CDR3, as DNA: TGTGCCAGCAGCTGGGGGGACAGGTTAAATTCACCCCTCCACTTT.

This clonotype showed up many times. The V and J genes are TRBV12-3 or TRBV12-4 and TRBJ1-2; TRBD1 agrees at 7 bases. V was pared by 5 bases and J by 3 bases, with 9 bases of the junction left unmatched. This CDR3 has 15 residues. DNA of the CDR3: TGTGCCAGCAGTCCCGGGACAGTAATACACTATGGCTACACCTTC. Translated, it gives CASSPGTVIHYGYTF.

The chain carries TRBV12-3 or TRBV12-4 and TRBJ1-5; TRBD1 agrees at 7 bases. The CDR3 is 15 amino acids. J was trimmed by 2 bases and V by 3 bases; bases with no gene match: 4. This CDR3 is CASSFGRGGNQPQHF. The CDR3 DNA sequence: TGTGCCAGCAGTTTCGGCAGGGGGGGCAATCAGCCCCAGCATTTT.

This clonotype was counted at least ten times. The rearrangement joins TRBV19 to TRBJ2-7; 7 positions match TRBD1. The CDR3 loop spans 11 amino acids. J gave up 3 bases and V 10 bases, and 3 bases lay outside the gene matches. CDR1 is LNHDA and CDR2 is SQIVND in the germline V gene (reference sequence). The CDR3 loop is CATRQGYEQYF. The CDR3 DNA reads as TGTGCCACCAGACAGGGCTACGAGCAGTACTTC.

This rearrangement joins TRBV25-1 to TRBJ1-1; a possible D gene is TRBD1 (6 bases). Trimming shortened V by 2 bases and J by 0 bases, and 19 bases separated the two germline ends. The CDR3 contains 18 residues. Looked up from germline, CDR1 is MGHDK and CDR2 is SYGVNS. CDR3 in amino acids: CASSEREGVGRMNTEAFF. CDR3 DNA: TGTGCCAGCAGTGAACGGGAGGGGGTGGGGCGGATGAACACTGAAGCTTTCTTT.

This clonotype was counted only a few times. V is TRBV9 and J is TRBJ2-5, with 7 bases matching TRBD2. The CDR3 consists of 15 residues. Germline CDR1 is SGDLS and CDR2 is YYNGEE. J lost 4 bases, V lost 0 bases, and 6 bases had no gene match. The CDR3 bases are TGTGCCAGCAGCGTAGGTCGGGGAGGGTCAGAGACCCAGTACTTC. Amino acid sequence: CASSVGRGGSETQYF.

As DNA, the CDR3 is TGTGCCAGCAGCTTAGAGGGCTTGATCGAGCAGTACTTC. It translates to CASSLEGLIEQYF. V gene TRBV7-6 combines with J gene TRBJ2-7; no definite D call. V lost 1 base, J lost 6 bases, and 10 bases lay in between. Germline assignment: CDR1 SGHVS and CDR2 FNYEAQ. The CDR3 totals 13 residues. The entire variable domain, with the rest obtained from reference TRBV7-6 and TRBJ2-7, is as follows: GAGVSQSPRYKVTKRGQDVALRCDPISGHVSLYWYRQALGQGPEFLTYFNYEAQQDKSGLPNDRFSAERPEGSISTLTIQRTEQRDSAMYRCASSLEGLIEQYFGPGTRLTVT.

This clonotype was observed many times. The chain links TRBV7-2 to TRBJ1-3; D remains ambiguous. The germline V gene encodes CDR1 SGHTA and CDR2 FQGNSA. With 4 bases removed from V and 0 bases from J, the gap between germline ends came to 19 bases. The CDR3 is 18 amino acids. The CDR3 region is CASSYDWAGYHSGNTIYF. CDR3 bases: TGTGCCAGCAGCTATGATTGGGCGGGATACCACTCTGGAAACACCATATATTTT. The variable domain in full, with the rest retrieved from reference TRBV7-2 and TRBJ1-3, is GAGVSQSPSNKVTEKGKDVELRCDPISGHTALYWYRQSLGQGLEFLIYFQGNSAPDKSGLPSDRFSAERTGGSVSTLTIQRTQQEDSAVYLCASSYDWAGYHSGNTIYFGEGSWLTVV.

This chain uses TRBV2 with TRBJ2-7; no reliable D call. This CDR3 has 11 residues. V lost 11 bases, J lost 4 bases, and 12 bases lay in between. The germline gives CDR1 SNHLY, CDR2 FYNNEI. The chain's CDR3 is CAPGSEYEQYF. CDR3 in DNA: TGTGCCCCCGGCAGTGAATACGAGCAGTACTTC.

At least ten counts were recorded for this clonotype. The chain recombines TRBV20-1 with TRBJ1-2, with D unclear. This CDR3 comprises 11 residues. V shed 4 bases and J shed 7 bases, with 10 bases lying between them. CDR1 is DFQATT and CDR2 is SNEGSKA in the germline V gene (reference sequence). Written as DNA, the CDR3 is TGCAGTGCTAATATCGGGGTTGGCTACACCTTC. Its protein product is CSANIGVGYTF.

This clonotype was recorded a few times. V usage is TRBV6-6 and J usage is TRBJ1-6; D might be TRBD1 (6 bases). The CDR3 length is 15 residues. Germline values: CDR1 MNHNY, CDR2 SVGAGI (reference sequence). The V and J ends lost 2 bases and 7 bases respectively, with 12 bases between them. The CDR3 spells CASSYRQGKNSPLHF. CDR3 coding DNA: TGTGCCAGCAGTTACAGGCAGGGGAAGAATTCACCCCTCCACTTT.

The J gene is TRBJ1-4, the V gene TRBV29-1; D not resolved. The CDR3 sequence is 15 residues long. Germline CDR1 and CDR2: SQVTM and ANQGSEA. V lost 0 bases and J 3 bases, leaving 11 bases between the germline ends. The CDR3 protein is CSVEELRHSNEKLFF. In nucleotides, the CDR3 is TGCAGCGTTGAAGAGCTCAGGCACTCTAATGAAAAACTGTTTTTT.

Ten or more counts support this clonotype. CDR3 protein: CATSDPSRKLFF. In DNA, the CDR3 is TGTGCCACCAGTGATCCCAGCCGTAAGCTGTTTTTT. This rearrangement joins TRBV24-1 to TRBJ2-2; D is unresolved. V was cut by 3 bases and J by 12 bases, with 10 bases left in between. This CDR3 has 12 amino acids. CDR1 is KGHDR, CDR2 SFDVKD, per germline.

This clonotype has a count of ten or more. The chain has TRBV7-8 and TRBJ1-5; 9 bases are shared with TRBD1. The CDR3 is 16 residues long. Looked up from germline, CDR1 is SGHVS and CDR2 is FQNEAQ. V lost 1 base, J lost 6 bases, and 7 bases stayed unmatched. The CDR3 nucleotides are TGTGCCAGCAGCTTAGGAACCGGGACAGGGCCTCAGCCCCAGCATTTT. Translation: CASSLGTGTGPQPQHF.

This clonotype has ten or more counts. The V and J genes are TRBV7-9 and TRBJ1-4; no clear D. V was pared by 1 base and J by 5 bases, with 14 bases between. CDR1 is SEHNR, CDR2 FQNEAQ, per germline (reference sequence). The CDR3 has 16 residues. This CDR3 reads CASSLEGLAHNEKLFF. The CDR3 DNA is TGTGCCAGCAGCTTAGAAGGCTTGGCACACAATGAAAAACTGTTTTTT.

This clonotype showed up many times. The chain employs TRBV12-3 or TRBV12-4 and TRBJ1-6; D not resolved. Trimming shortened V by 5 bases and J by 8 bases, and 7 bases separated the two germline ends. This CDR3 is 12 amino acids long. CDR3 amino acids: CASSHLHSPLHF. CDR3 DNA: TGTGCCAGCAGTCACCTCCATTCACCCCTCCACTTT.

This clonotype was picked up a small number of times. The chain combines TRBV2 with TRBJ2-7; D ambiguous. Trimming left V 4 bases short and J 6 bases short, with 4 bases between. The CDR3 contains 10 residues. CDR1 is SNHLY, CDR2 FYNNEI, per germline. CDR3 amino acids: CASSGFEQYF. The DNA of the CDR3 is TGTGCCAGCAGTGGGTTCGAGCAGTACTTC.

This clonotype appeared many times. This rearrangement joins TRBV7-9 to TRBJ2-5, with 11 bases fitting TRBD1. Germline V gives CDR1 SEHNR, CDR2 FQNEAQ (reference sequence). There are 16 residues in the CDR3. J lost 5 bases, V lost 4 bases, and 9 bases had no gene match. This CDR3 reads CASSSRTGGAEETQYF. Written as DNA, the CDR3 is TGTGCCAGCAGCTCCCGGACAGGGGGCGCCGAGGAGACCCAGTACTTC.

The V gene is TRBV12-3 or TRBV12-4, the J gene TRBJ1-1, with D perhaps TRBD1 (6 bases). CDR3 length: 18 residues. The V end was cut by 5 bases, the J end by 5 bases, with 27 bases between. CDR3 loop: CASSVPIRGGGRYTEAFF. CDR3 in DNA: TGTGCCAGCAGTGTCCCGATCAGGGGAGGTGGGCGTTATACTGAAGCTTTCTTT.

The rearrangement links TRBV25-1 to TRBJ2-6, with TRBD2 matching 15 bases. Germline CDR1 and CDR2: MGHDK and SYGVNS. After removal of 6 bases from V and 3 bases from J, the junction contained 6 bases not matched to a gene. There are 18 residues in the CDR3. CDR3 sequence reads: CASRRTSGGVLGANVLTF. CDR3 coding DNA: TGTGCCAGCAGGCGGACTAGCGGGGGGGTCCTTGGGGCCAACGTCCTGACTTTC. Filled out from reference TRBV25-1 and TRBJ2-6, the complete variable domain reads EADIYQTPRYLVIGTGKKITLECSQTMGHDKMYWYQQDPGMELHLIHYSYGVNSTEKGDLSSESTVSRIRTEHFPLTLESARPSHTSQYLCASRRTSGGVLGANVLTFGAGSRLTVL.

The chain employs TRBV19 and TRBJ1-4; tentatively, D is TRBD1 (5 bases). V was pared by 7 bases and J by 7 bases, with 13 bases between. This CDR3 has 13 amino acids. Germline V gives CDR1 LNHDA, CDR2 SQIVND (reference sequence). The CDR3 loop is CASTTALSEKLFF. The CDR3 region has the DNA TGTGCCAGTACGACAGCCCTTAGTGAAAAACTGTTTTTT.

This clonotype was counted once. The V call is TRBV5-1, the J call TRBJ1-4, with D perhaps matching TRBD1 (5 bases). The CDR3 is 14 amino acids. Between the trimmed V and J ends, which lost 1 base and 6 bases, there was a span of 10 bases. The germline CDR1 and CDR2 sequences are SGHRS and YFSETQ. CDR3 residues: CASSLYRYDEKLFF. Here the CDR3 DNA reads TGCGCCAGCAGCTTGTACAGGTATGATGAAAAACTGTTTTTT.

The chain links TRBV11-2 to TRBJ1-2; TRBD1 might be the D (5 bases). V shed 8 bases and J shed 4 bases, with 17 bases lying between them. Germline values: CDR1 SGHAT, CDR2 FQNNGV. This CDR3 comprises 14 residues. The CDR3 sequence is CASFGAPGPYGYTF. For the CDR3, the DNA is TGTGCCAGCTTCGGGGCACCCGGACCCTATGGCTACACCTTC.

The V gene is TRBV4-3, the J gene TRBJ2-7; possibly TRBD2 for D (5 bases). V lost 3 bases and J 5 bases, leaving 17 bases between the germline ends. The germline V gene has CDR1 LGHNA and CDR2 YSLEER. The CDR3 is 15 amino acids. The DNA of the CDR3 is TGCGCCAGCAGCCACCCCGGGAATATAGGACACGAGCAGTACTTC. It yields the protein CASSHPGNIGHEQYF.